Following are 18 T cell receptor beta chains from one sample sequenced in a study of regulatory T cells in long-lasting Graves disease. To make TCR beta libraries, researchers used iRepertoire HTBI primers and Arm-PCR of CDR3 regions. Using its own MiXCR run on the multiplex PCR reads, TCRdb lists one record per CDR3 protein. The profile shows roughly 300,000 distinct CDR3 sequences, roughly a fifth of them singletons. Stated time point: persistent/refractory GD, antithyroid drugs over 5 years with positive TRAb. Extracted PBMC RNA gave rise to the TCR library. Here the sequenced sample was peripheral blood mononuclear cells (PBMCs), taken when the disease was refractory, from a patient treated with antithyroid drugs. The origin of the receptors is a female donor with Graves disease.

This clonotype showed up just a few times. The rearrangement uses TRBV11-2 and TRBJ2-2; 7 bases align to TRBD2. V lost 4 bases, J lost 0 bases, and 8 bases stayed unmatched. CDR1 SGHAT and CDR2 FQNNGV come from the germline V gene. The CDR3 spans 17 residues. The DNA of the CDR3 is TGTGCCAGCAGCTCTTTGCGGGGGTACGCGAACACCGGGGAGCTGTTTTTT. The encoded protein is CASSSLRGYANTGELFF. Filled out from reference TRBV11-2 and TRBJ2-2, the complete variable domain reads EAGVAQSPRYKIIEKRQSVAFWCNPISGHATLYWYQQILGQGPKLLIQFQNNGVVDDSQLPKDRFSAERLKGVDSTLKIQPAKLEDSAVYLCASSSLRGYANTGELFFGEGSRLTVL.

The chain carries TRBV6-2 or TRBV6-3 and TRBJ1-1; D ambiguous. The germline V gene encodes CDR1 MNHEY and CDR2 SVGEGT. This CDR3 spans 15 amino acids. Trimming pared 7 bases from V and 7 bases from J, leaving 22 bases between. The CDR3 DNA reads as TGTGCCAGCATTACAACGAGGGATGGACGAAGTGAAGCTTTCTTT. This gives the protein CASITTRDGRSEAFF.

About this clonotype itself: Since a much larger clone is just one base distant, this may be a read error. The rearrangement uses TRBV10-3 and TRBJ2-1; TRBD2 is a possible D gene (6 bases). Germline V lookup: CDR1 ENHRY, CDR2 SYGVKD. The CDR3 is 15 amino acids. Trimming cost V 0 bases and J 8 bases, with 14 bases left between them. The CDR3 sequence is CAISESDGGRHEQFF. CDR3 sequence (DNA): TGTGCCATCAGTGAGTCTGACGGGGGACGCCATGAGCAGTTCTTC.

In its sample, this clonotype was seen many times. This chain uses TRBV11-2 with TRBJ1-1, with D maybe TRBD1 (5 bases). The ends were cut back, 2 bases at V and 7 bases at J, with 8 bases in the middle. This CDR3 is built from 12 residues. Germline CDR1 is SGHAT and CDR2 is FQNNGV. The CDR3 region is CASSLRGLEAFF. The CDR3 coding sequence is TGTGCCAGCAGCTTAAGGGGACTTGAAGCTTTCTTT. Together with reference TRBV11-2 and TRBJ1-1, the CDR3 gives the full variable domain: EAGVAQSPRYKIIEKRQSVAFWCNPISGHATLYWYQQILGQGPKLLIQFQNNGVVDDSQLPKDRFSAERLKGVDSTLKIQPAKLEDSAVYLCASSLRGLEAFFGQGTRLTVV.

The chain uses TRBV5-6 and TRBJ2-7; perhaps D is TRBD1 or TRBD2 (5 bases each). There are 14 residues in the CDR3. Germline CDR1 and CDR2: SGHDT and YYEEEE. V lost 4 bases and J lost 2, with 13 bases in between. CDR3 sequence reads: CASSVTGRTYEQYF. The CDR3 bases are TGTGCCAGCAGCGTAACGGGACGGACCTACGAGCAGTACTTC.

This clonotype has just one count. DNA of the CDR3: TGTGCCAGCAGCCCCGGGCTAGCGGTTTACAATGAGCAGTTCTTC. It encodes CASSPGLAVYNEQFF. The genes are TRBV9 and TRBJ2-1, with TRBD2 matching over 7 bases. The CDR3 consists of 15 residues. Germline V gene lookup returns CDR1 SGDLS and CDR2 YYNGEE. V lost 4 bases and J lost 4; bases outside the gene matches: 8.

A word on this clonotype: Given a much more abundant clone one base away, this may be a read error. The chain combines TRBV12-3 or TRBV12-4 with TRBJ1-1; D might be TRBD1 (5 bases). This CDR3 region has 18 residues. V was clipped by 5 bases and J by 1 base, with 23 bases between them. CDR3 bases: TGTGCCAGCAGTCTATATCGGCTTGGACGGGGCCCGAACACTGAAGCTTTCTTT. It is translated as CASSLYRLGRGPNTEAFF.

This clonotype was observed at least ten times. This chain uses TRBV3-1 with TRBJ2-2; unclear D gene. V lost 0 bases, J lost 6 bases, and 8 bases lay in between. The V gene's germline CDR1 is LGHDT and CDR2 YNNKEL (reference sequence). This CDR3 has 14 amino acids. The CDR3 region has the DNA TGTGCCAGCAGCCAAGATTCTGGCCCCGGGGAGCTGTTTTTT. This sequence encodes CASSQDSGPGELFF.

The chain has TRBV3-1 and TRBJ2-3, with 9 bases that match TRBD2. Looked up from germline, CDR1 is LGHDT and CDR2 is YNNKEL (reference sequence). The CDR3 extends over 15 amino acids. V trimming: 4 bases; J trimming: 6 bases; junction bases outside the gene matches: 8. The CDR3 sequence: CASSLLAGGRDTQYF. CDR3 DNA sequence: TGTGCCAGCAGCCTCTTGGCGGGAGGGCGTGATACGCAGTATTTT.

The chain couples TRBV20-1 to TRBJ2-7; D remains ambiguous. Germline-derived CDR1 and CDR2 are DFQATT and SNEGSKA (reference sequence). V was cut by 0 bases and J by 6 bases, with 6 bases left in between. The length of the CDR3 is 11 residues. The CDR3 DNA follows: TGCAGTGCTAGAGACTTCTTCGAGCAGTACTTC. It translates to CSARDFFEQYF.

The CDR3 sequence is CASTDRMNTEAFF. Here the CDR3 DNA reads TGCGCCAGTACGGACAGGATGAACACTGAAGCTTTCTTT. This chain links TRBV5-1 with TRBJ1-1; 7 bases are shared with TRBD1. Germline trimming cut 8 bases from V and 0 bases from J; bases unmatched to any gene: 4. Per the germline V gene, CDR1 is SGHRS and CDR2 is YFSETQ. This CDR3 comprises 13 residues.

This clonotype was detected only a few times. This chain connects TRBV7-2 to TRBJ1-1, with TRBD1 as a possible D gene (5 bases). Germline V gene lookup returns CDR1 SGHTA and CDR2 FQGNSA. This CDR3 spans 14 amino acids. Trimming took 5 bases from V and 1 from J, leaving 11 bases between them. The CDR3 DNA sequence: TGTGCCAGCAGCATACAGGCTAGGAACACTGAAGCTTTCTTT. Protein sequence: CASSIQARNTEAFF.

This clonotype was recorded at least ten times. This sequence joins TRBV9 and TRBJ1-1, with 7 bases lining up with TRBD1. This CDR3 has 14 residues. The V gene's germline CDR1 is SGDLS and CDR2 YYNGEE. After removal of 3 bases from V and 3 bases from J, the junction contained 5 bases not matched to a gene. The DNA of the CDR3 is TGTGCCAGCAGCGAACAGGGGCGGTACACTGAAGCTTTCTTT. Its translation: CASSEQGRYTEAFF.

This clonotype was observed many times. The chain recombines TRBV20-1 with TRBJ2-6, with D unclear. The germline V gene encodes CDR1 DFQATT and CDR2 SNEGSKA (reference sequence). The ends were cut back, 4 bases at V and 3 bases at J, with 10 bases in the middle. CDR3 length: 14 amino acids. The CDR3 protein is CSAKSPGGANVLTF. The DNA for the CDR3 is TGCAGTGCTAAGTCTCCAGGTGGGGCCAACGTCCTGACTTTC.

This clonotype was counted many times. V is TRBV12-3 or TRBV12-4 and J is TRBJ2-2; TRBD2 might be the D (5 bases). The CDR3 consists of 17 residues. The V and J ends lost 6 bases and 1 base respectively, with 18 bases between them. CDR3 amino acids: CASSPWAGNGNTGELFF. The CDR3 DNA reads TGTGCCAGCAGCCCTTGGGCCGGGAATGGGAACACCGGGGAGCTGTTTTTT.

This clonotype was picked up a small number of times. The chain employs TRBV13 and TRBJ2-1; 10 positions match TRBD2. Germline V gene data show CDR1 as PRHDT and CDR2 as FYEKMQ (reference sequence). The V gene end was trimmed by 2 bases and the J gene end by 9 bases; junction bases not matched to a gene: 7. The CDR3 covers 15 residues. CDR3 sequence: CASSLTSGEGTEQFF. The CDR3 nucleotides read TGTGCCAGCAGCTTAACTAGCGGGGAAGGGACTGAGCAGTTCTTC.

This clonotype has ten or more counts. V usage is TRBV12-3 or TRBV12-4 and J usage is TRBJ2-3; tentatively, D is TRBD2 (6 bases). The ends were cut back, 2 bases at V and 1 base at J, with 16 bases in the middle. The CDR3 extends over 17 amino acids. This CDR3 is CASSLRFGSEGTDTQYF. The CDR3 DNA is TGTGCCAGCAGTTTAAGGTTCGGGAGTGAGGGCACAGATACGCAGTATTTT.

This clonotype came up many times. The chain is built from TRBV12-3 or TRBV12-4 and TRBJ1-6, with D possibly matching TRBD1 (6 bases). Trimming took 5 bases from V and 7 from J, leaving 9 bases between them. CDR3 length equals 13 residues. CDR3 sequence (DNA): TGTGCCAGCAGTCGGACAGACAATTCACCCCTCCACTTT. Its protein product is CASSRTDNSPLHF.